This T cell receptor beta chain was sequenced during a study of T cells in Graves' hyperthyroidism and ophthalmopathy. Study-level results: Most expanded thyroid clonotypes above 0.001 also appeared in blood.

This clonotype was detected many times. Antigen specificity is unknown. Trimming left V 2 bases short and J 4 bases short, with 11 bases between. The CDR3 is 14 residues long. Per germline, CDR1 ENHRY and CDR2 SYGVKD. An absence of ophthalmopathy progression within 18 months meant stable Graves' hyperthyroidism. Authors of the study amplified TCR beta CDR3 regions from RNA transcripts. The TCR CDR3 first-round RT-PCR relied on the HTBI primer set. MiXCR, applied by TCRdb to the multiplex PCR reads, yields one record per CDR3 protein. The table lists about 420,000 distinct CDR3 sequences, roughly 15% of them singletons.

The V gene is TRBV10-3, the J gene TRBJ2-5; D is perhaps TRBD1 (6 bases). The sequenced sample was blood. The receptor was isolated from a woman aged 18-29 years with Graves' hyperthyroidism. In DNA form, the CDR3 reads TGTGCCATCAGTGAGGGTCAGGGGAGAGAGACCCAGTACTTC. This gives the protein CAISEGQGRETQYF.